This TCR beta chain comes out of a study of T cells in tumors after PD-1 blockade. Input was about 616 ng to 6,500 ng of genomic DNA from tumor or blood. Sequencing was performed with immunoSEQ multiplex PCR; in TCRdb, only in-frame clones are kept and a portion is missing. The table has about 47,000 clones, approximately 79% seen once. The V end lost 0 bases, the J end lost 1 base, and 7 bases lay between the germline ends. The V gene's germline CDR1 is SGHVS and CDR2 FNYEAQ. The CDR3 runs 15 residues. The source material was PBMCs, sampled before anti-PD-1 therapy. The clonotype originates from a human donor with advanced basal cell or squamous cell carcinoma (not recorded which). The chain joins TRBV7-6 to TRBJ2-1; a possible D gene is TRBD1 (5 bases). The CDR3 spells CASSLATGSYNEQFF. DNA of the CDR3: TGTGCCAGCAGCTTAGCTACAGGATCCTACAATGAGCAGTTCTTC.